The entry that follows covers one T cell receptor (beta chain) sequence. Antigen: not known. The entry originates in a study of cytomegalovirus exposure and HLA in healthy donors. In the study overall: T cells numbering around 170 million yielded 90 million to 140 million unique TCR beta sequences in an earlier analysis.

CDR3 size: 12 residues. The V end lost 4 bases, the J end lost 3 bases, and 7 bases lay between the germline ends. The germline V gene encodes CDR1 SNHLY and CDR2 FYNNEI. Broader study findings: Some V segments could not be told apart, so they were left out, TRBV6-2 and TRBV6-3 among them. As immune exposure information, only CMV serostatus was available. In a later analysis, TCR beta V- and J-gene trimming showed a link to a missense DCLRE1C variant.

PCR employed 60 Vbeta and 13 Jbeta primers. The repertoire was sequenced with immunoSEQ multiplex PCR; TCRdb's copy has only in-frame clones and lacks some. The table lists roughly 160,000 clones, about 83% of them singletons. This TCR was sampled from a woman aged 25 to 39 in good health and CMV-seronegative. Sequenced: PBMCs. The V and J genes are TRBV2 and TRBJ2-7; the D is unclear. CDR3 nucleotide sequence: TGTGCCAGCAGTGGTACAGTCTACGAGCAGTACTTC. It encodes CASSGTVYEQYF.